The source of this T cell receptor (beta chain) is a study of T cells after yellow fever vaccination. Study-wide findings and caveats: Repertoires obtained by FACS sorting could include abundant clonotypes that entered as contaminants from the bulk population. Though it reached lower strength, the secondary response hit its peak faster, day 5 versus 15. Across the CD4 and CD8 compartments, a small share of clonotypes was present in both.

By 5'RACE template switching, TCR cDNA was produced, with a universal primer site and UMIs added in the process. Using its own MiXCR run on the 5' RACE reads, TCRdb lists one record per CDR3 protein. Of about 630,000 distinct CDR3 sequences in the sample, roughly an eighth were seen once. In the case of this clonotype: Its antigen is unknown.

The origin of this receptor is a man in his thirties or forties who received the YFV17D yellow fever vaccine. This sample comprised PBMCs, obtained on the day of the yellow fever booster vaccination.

The CDR3 DNA reads TGTGCCAGCAGCAAACAGGGACAGCGCTCCGACGAGCAGTACTTC. Protein sequence: CASSKQGQRSDEQYF. The gene calls are TRBV21-1 and TRBJ2-7; the table calls TRBD1, which could not be checked here. TRBV21-1 is a pseudogene. This CDR3 comprises 15 residues.